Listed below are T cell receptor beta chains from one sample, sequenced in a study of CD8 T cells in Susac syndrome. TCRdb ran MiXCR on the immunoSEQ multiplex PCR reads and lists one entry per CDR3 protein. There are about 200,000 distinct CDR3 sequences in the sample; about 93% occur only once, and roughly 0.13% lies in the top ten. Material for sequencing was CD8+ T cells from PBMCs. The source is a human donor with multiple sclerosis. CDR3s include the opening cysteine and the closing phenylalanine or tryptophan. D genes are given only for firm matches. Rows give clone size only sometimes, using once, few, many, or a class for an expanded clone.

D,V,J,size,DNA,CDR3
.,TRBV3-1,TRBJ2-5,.,TGTGCCAGCAGCCAAGCATGGGCTAGCAGCCAAGAGACCCAGTACTTC,CASSQAWASSQETQYF
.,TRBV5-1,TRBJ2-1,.,TGCGCCAGCAGCGAGGGGCTACCCCGGATGGAGCAGTTCTTC,CASSEGLPRMEQFF
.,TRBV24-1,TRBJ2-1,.,TGTGCCACCAGTGACTATTACAATGAGCAGTTCTTC,CATSDYYNEQFF
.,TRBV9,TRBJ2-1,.,TGTGCCAGCAGCGTAGGGGATCCCTACAATGAGCAGTTCTTC,CASSVGDPYNEQFF
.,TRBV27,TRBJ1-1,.,TGTGCCAGCAGTCCCCAAGAGAACACTGAAGCTTTCTTT,CASSPQENTEAFF
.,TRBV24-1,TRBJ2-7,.,TGTGCCACCAGTGAAGGGGGACTGTACGAGCAGTACTTC,CATSEGGLYEQYF
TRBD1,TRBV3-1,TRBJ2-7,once,TGTGCCAGCAGCCAGGCAGGACAGGCTATCTCCTACGAGCAGTACTTC,CASSQAGQAISYEQYF
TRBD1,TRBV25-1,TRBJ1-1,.,TGTGCCAGCAGTGACGGACAGGGGGCCGGCACTGAAGCTTTCTTT,CASSDGQGAGTEAFF
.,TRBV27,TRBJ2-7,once,TGTGCCAGCAGTTCCCTCGAGCAGTACTTC,CASSSLEQYF
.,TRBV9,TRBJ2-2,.,TGTGCCAGCAGCGCCTTCGGGGGCTCCGACACCGGGGAGCTGTTTTTT,CASSAFGGSDTGELFF
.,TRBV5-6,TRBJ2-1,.,TGTGCCAGCAGCTTGGCCATTGAGCAGTTCTTC,CASSLAIEQFF
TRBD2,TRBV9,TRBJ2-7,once,TGTGCCAGCAGCGGGGGACTAGCGGGAGTGCGCGAGCAGTACTTC,CASSGGLAGVREQYF
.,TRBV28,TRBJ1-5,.,TGTGCCAGCAGCCTCCGGGGGGGCTCATATCAGCCCCAGCATTTT,CASSLRGGSYQPQHF
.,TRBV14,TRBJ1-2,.,TGTGCCAGCAGCCAAGATCAATATGGCTACACCTTC,CASSQDQYGYTF
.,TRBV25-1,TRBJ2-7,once,TGTGCCAGCAGTGAGTCGGCGGAGTTGTACGAGCAGTACTTC,CASSESAELYEQYF
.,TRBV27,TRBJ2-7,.,TGTGCCAGTAGAGGATCAGGGAGTCGAAGCTCCTACGAGCAGTACTTC,CASRGSGSRSSYEQYF
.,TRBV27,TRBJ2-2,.,TGTGCCAGCAGAGAGTGGACCGGGGAGCTGTTTTTT,CASREWTGELFF
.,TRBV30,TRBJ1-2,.,TGTGCCTGGAGTGTACCCTATGGCTACACCTTC,CAWSVPYGYTF
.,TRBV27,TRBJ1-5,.,TGTGCCAGCAGTTTATGGTCGGGTCAGCCCCAGCATTTT,CASSLWSGQPQHF
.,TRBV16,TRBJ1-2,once,TGTGCCAGCAGCCAATCGGTGGTCGGCTACACCTTC,CASSQSVVGYTF
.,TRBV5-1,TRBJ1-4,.,TGCGCCAGCAGCTTGTTTGCAGGGCCTAATGAAAAACTGTTTTTT,CASSLFAGPNEKLFF
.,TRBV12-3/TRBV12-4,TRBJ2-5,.,TGTGCCAGCAGTTCATTCATACAGGGTGCATTGGAGACCCAGTACTTC,CASSSFIQGALETQYF
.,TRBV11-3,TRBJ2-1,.,TGTGCCAGCAGCTTAGATCGCGGTAGCTCCTACAATGAGCAGTTCTTC,CASSLDRGSSYNEQFF
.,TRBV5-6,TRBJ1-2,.,TGTGCCAGCAGCCAAGGACAGAACTATGGCTACACCTTC,CASSQGQNYGYTF
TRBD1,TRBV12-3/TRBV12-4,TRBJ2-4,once,TGTGCCAGCAAAGGGGGCCCCAAAAACATTCAGTACTTC,CASKGGPKNIQYF
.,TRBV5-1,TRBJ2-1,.,TGCGCCAGCAGCTTGTGGGGAGGAAACAATGAGCAGTTCTTC,CASSLWGGNNEQFF
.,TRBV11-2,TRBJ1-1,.,TGTGCCAGCAGCTCTTGGACAGAGGAAGCTTTCTTT,CASSSWTEEAFF
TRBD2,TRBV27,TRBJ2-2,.,TGTGCCAGCAGGGCCTTGGGGGGGACCGGGGAGCTGTTTTTT,CASRALGGTGELFF
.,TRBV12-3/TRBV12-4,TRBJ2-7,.,TGTGCCAGCAGCCAGGTCGGTAGGGAGCAGTACTTC,CASSQVGREQYF
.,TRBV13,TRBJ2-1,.,TGTGCCAGCAGCCCCGGACTTGGGGACAATGAGCAGTTCTTC,CASSPGLGDNEQFF
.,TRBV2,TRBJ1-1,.,TGTGCCAGCAGTGAACCCCAGGACAGCATGAACACTGAAGCTTTCTTT,CASSEPQDSMNTEAFF
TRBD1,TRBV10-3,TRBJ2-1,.,TGTGCCATCAGCCTAGGGGGCGAGCAGTTCTTC,CAISLGGEQFF
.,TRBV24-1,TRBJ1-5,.,TGTGCCACCAGTGATTCCCTAGACCAGCCCCAGCATTTT,CATSDSLDQPQHF
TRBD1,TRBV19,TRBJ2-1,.,TGTGCCAGCAGTGACCGGGACAGCTCCTACAATGAGCAGTTCTTC,CASSDRDSSYNEQFF
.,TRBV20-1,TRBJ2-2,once,TGCAGTGCTAGAGATCGGGCACAGGGTTTGAACACCGGGGAGCTGTTTTTT,CSARDRAQGLNTGELFF
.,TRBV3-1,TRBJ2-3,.,TGTGCCAGCAGCCCCGGGAGTAACACAGATACGCAGTATTTT,CASSPGSNTDTQYF
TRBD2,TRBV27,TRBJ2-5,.,TGTGCCAGCAGTTCCAAAGCGGGGGGCTGGGAGACCCAGTACTTC,CASSSKAGGWETQYF
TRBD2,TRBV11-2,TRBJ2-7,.,TGTGCCAGCAGCCTGACTAGCGGGAGAGGTTACGAGCAGTACTTC,CASSLTSGRGYEQYF
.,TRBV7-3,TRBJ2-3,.,TGTGCCAGCAGCCCAGGGGGGGGTCCCGATACGCAGTATTTT,CASSPGGGPDTQYF
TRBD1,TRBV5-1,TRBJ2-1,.,TGCGCCAGCAGTCGCGCCTCGACAGGGGGAAATGAGCAGTTCTTC,CASSRASTGGNEQFF
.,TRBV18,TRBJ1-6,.,TGTGCCAGCTCTGGGGACTATAATTCACCCCTCCACTTT,CASSGDYNSPLHF
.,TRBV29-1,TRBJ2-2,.,TGCAGCGTTGAAGTGGGGGATTCCGGGGAGCTGTTTTTT,CSVEVGDSGELFF
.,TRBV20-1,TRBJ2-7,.,TGCAGTGCTAGAGGAAAGCCTAGCCGCTACGAGCAGTACTTC,CSARGKPSRYEQYF
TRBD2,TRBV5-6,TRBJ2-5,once,TGTGCCAGCAGCTCACGGACTAGCGGGGGAGAGACCCAGTACTTC,CASSSRTSGGETQYF
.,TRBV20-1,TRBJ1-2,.,TGCAGTGCTCCGGCACCGAGCGACTATGGCTACACCTTC,CSAPAPSDYGYTF
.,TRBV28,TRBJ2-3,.,TGTGCCAGCAGCTTAACCCAGGGTCTCGGCACAGATACGCAGTATTTT,CASSLTQGLGTDTQYF
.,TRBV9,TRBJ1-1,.,TGTGCCAGCAGCGTAGAAGGGGACCTAGGCACTGAAGCTTTCTTT,CASSVEGDLGTEAFF
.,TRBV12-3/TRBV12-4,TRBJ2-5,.,TGTGCCAGCAGTCCCCCCGCGCAGGGGGAGGCCCAGTACTTC,CASSPPAQGEAQYF
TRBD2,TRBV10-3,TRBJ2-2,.,TGTGCCATCAGTGAAGAACTAGCGGGAAAGAACACCGGGGAGCTGTTTTTT,CAISEELAGKNTGELFF
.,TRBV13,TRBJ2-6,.,TGTGCCAGCAGCCTCTCAAGTAAGGGGGTCGGGGCCAACGTCCTGACTTTC,CASSLSSKGVGANVLTF
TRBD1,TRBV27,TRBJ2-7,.,TGTGCCAGCAGTTTGTACCAGGGGGCGCTGACCTACGAGCAGTACTTC,CASSLYQGALTYEQYF
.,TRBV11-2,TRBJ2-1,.,TGTGCCAGCAGCTTAGATCTACCTAGTCCCGGCAATGAGCAGTTCTTC,CASSLDLPSPGNEQFF
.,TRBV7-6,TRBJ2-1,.,TGTGCCAGCAGCTTAGCGAATGGCCCGACGAATGAGCAGTTCTTC,CASSLANGPTNEQFF
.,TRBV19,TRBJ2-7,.,TGTGCCAGTAGTATGGTGGGGTCCTACGAGCAGTACTTC,CASSMVGSYEQYF